This T cell receptor beta chain came from a study of beta chain features in type 1 diabetes. As every portion of the isolated RNA was reverse transcribed, the sequencing read expressed TCRB transcripts. Measured with immunoSEQ multiplex PCR; TCRdb has only the in-frame clones, and not every one. The sample has hundreds of thousands of clones, about 32% seen once. The CDR3 runs to 12 residues. Per the germline V gene, CDR1 is MNHEY and CDR2 is SMNVEV (reference sequence). The ends were cut back, 1 base at V and 6 bases at J, with 6 bases in the middle. Only a few counts were recorded for this clone. The sequence was collected from a young man in good health. The source material was naive CD4+ T cells from blood. This chain links TRBV27 with TRBJ1-2; D call uncertain. Here the CDR3 reads CASSLWRDGYTF. In nucleotides, the CDR3 is TGTGCCAGCAGTTTATGGAGAGATGGCTACACCTTC.